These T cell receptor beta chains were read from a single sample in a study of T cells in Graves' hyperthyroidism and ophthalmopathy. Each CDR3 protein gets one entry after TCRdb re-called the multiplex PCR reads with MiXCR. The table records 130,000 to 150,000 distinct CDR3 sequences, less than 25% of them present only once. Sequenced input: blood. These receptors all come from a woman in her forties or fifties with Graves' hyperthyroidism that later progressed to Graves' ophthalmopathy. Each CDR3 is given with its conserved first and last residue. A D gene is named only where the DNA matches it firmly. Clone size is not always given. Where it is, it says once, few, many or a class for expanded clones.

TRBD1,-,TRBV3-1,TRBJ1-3,TGTGCCAGCAGCCAAGCCGGGACAGCTGGAAACACCATATATTTT,CASSQAGTAGNTIYF
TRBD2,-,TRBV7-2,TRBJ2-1,TGTGCCAGCAGCGCCCAGGGACTAGTCTCCTACAATGAGCAGTTCTTC,CASSAQGLVSYNEQFF
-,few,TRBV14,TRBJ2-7,TGTGCCAGCAGCCAAGATGGGTATGGAGAGCAGTACTTC,CASSQDGYGEQYF
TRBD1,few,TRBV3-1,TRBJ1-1,TGTGCCAGCAGCCGCCGACAGGGGGGGAACACTGAAGCTTTCTTT,CASSRRQGGNTEAFF
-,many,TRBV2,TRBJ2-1,TGTGCCAGCAGGATCTCTACCCGGAATGAGCAGTTCTTC,CASRISTRNEQFF
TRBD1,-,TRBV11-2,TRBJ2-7,TGTGCCAGCAGCCCAGCCGGGACAGGGGGACCCGAGCAGTACTTC,CASSPAGTGGPEQYF
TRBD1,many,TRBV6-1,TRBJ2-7,TGTGCCAGCAGTTACCAGGGACAGGGCGTCTACGAGCAGTACTTC,CASSYQGQGVYEQYF
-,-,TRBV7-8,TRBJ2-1,TGTGCCAGCAGCTTAGGCGCCGGGAGAGACTACAATGAGCAGTTCTTC,CASSLGAGRDYNEQFF
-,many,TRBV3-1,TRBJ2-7,TGTGCCAGCAGCCAAGGGGGGTTTGGCTACGAGCAGTACTTC,CASSQGGFGYEQYF
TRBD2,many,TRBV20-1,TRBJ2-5,TGCAGTGCTAGAGCGGTTGGGCGGGGGGCGGAGGAGACCCAGTACTTC,CSARAVGRGAEETQYF